Shown below are 12 T cell receptor beta chains from a single sample sequenced in a study of graft-versus-host responses after intestinal transplantation. TCRdb keeps only in-frame clones here, not all; method: immunoSEQ multiplex PCR. In the table there are about 85,000 clones, around 93% of which are singletons. Their specific antigens are unknown. The sequencing used unstimulated CD8+ T cells sorted from spleen or lymph node cells, collected before transplant. Receptors were obtained from a human donor who was the organ donor for an intestinal transplant.

The CDR3 DNA follows: TGTGCCAGCAGTCCAATCGACAGGGGATCCTACGAGCAGTACTTC. Protein sequence: CASSPIDRGSYEQYF. V is TRBV27 and J is TRBJ2-7; TRBD1 matches at 8 bases. V trimming: 5 bases; J trimming: 1 base; junction bases outside the gene matches: 7. The CDR3 sequence is 15 residues long. Germline V CDR1 and CDR2: MNHEY, SMNVEV (reference sequence).

The chain recombines TRBV7-6 with TRBJ2-1; 7 nucleotides agree with TRBD1. V lost 5 bases, J lost 8 bases, and 12 bases stayed unmatched. The length of the CDR3 is 15 residues. Germline CDR1 SGHVS, CDR2 FNYEAQ. The CDR3 is CASSGAATGADEQFF. CDR3 sequence (DNA): TGTGCCAGCAGCGGGGCGGCCACAGGGGCCGATGAGCAGTTCTTC.

The J gene is TRBJ2-3, the V gene TRBV6-5; the D gene is possibly TRBD1 (5 bases). CDR1 and CDR2 (germline): MNHEY, SVGAGI. This CDR3 contains 15 residues. Deletions cut 3 bases from V and 2 bases from J, with 12 bases between. CDR3 sequence: CASSYGAEITDTQYF. In DNA, the CDR3 is TGTGCCAGCAGTTATGGGGCGGAAATCACAGATACGCAGTATTTT.

This chain joins TRBV4-1 and TRBJ2-7; 7 bases agree with TRBD2. Judging by the DNA end, TRBJ2-5 fits better; the J call may be wrong. Germline values: CDR1 MGHRA, CDR2 YSYEKL. The CDR3 totals 14 residues. The DNA of the CDR3 is TGCGCCAGCGGCGGGGCGGGAGTAGGAGAGACCCAGTACTTC. The encoded protein is CASGGAGVGETQYF.

The V gene is TRBV7-2, the J gene TRBJ2-7; the match to TRBD2 covers 8 bases. The CDR3 is made up of 16 amino acids. V shed 5 bases and J 0 bases; nucleotides not matched to a gene: 9. Germline CDR1 and CDR2: SGHTA and FQGNSA. The CDR3 region is CASSKHGGVSSYEQYF. The CDR3, as DNA: TGTGCCAGCAGCAAACACGGGGGGGTGAGCTCCTACGAGCAGTACTTC.

The chain recombines TRBV19 with TRBJ2-5; 9 nucleotides line up with TRBD2. The CDR3 loop spans 16 amino acids. After removal of 3 bases from V and 0 bases from J, the junction contained 5 bases not matched to a gene. In germline, CDR1 is LNHDA, CDR2 SQIVND (reference sequence). This CDR3 is CASSMGLAGYQETQYF. CDR3 coding DNA: TGTGCCAGTAGTATGGGGCTAGCGGGATACCAAGAGACCCAGTACTTC. Drawing the rest from reference TRBV19 and TRBJ2-5, the complete variable domain is DGGITQSPKYLFRKEGQNVTLSCEQNLNHDAMYWYRQDPGQGLRLIYYSQIVNDFQKGDIAEGYSVSREKKESFPLTVTSAQKNPTAFYLCASSMGLAGYQETQYFGPGTRLLVL.

The J gene is TRBJ2-7, the V gene TRBV29-1; D not certain. Germline V CDR1 and CDR2: SQVTM, ANQGSEA. Between the trimmed V and J ends, which lost 1 base and 0 bases, there was a span of 7 bases. The CDR3 sequence is 13 residues long. The CDR3 DNA reads TGCAGCGTTGAAGGAATTAGCTCCTACGAGCAGTACTTC. Translation gives CSVEGISSYEQYF.

The V gene is TRBV2, the J gene TRBJ2-7; no clear D. V lost 4 bases and J 3 bases, leaving 1 base between the germline ends. In germline, CDR1 is SNHLY, CDR2 FYNNEI. The CDR3 length is 10 residues. The CDR3 DNA sequence: TGTGCCAGCAGTGGCTACGAGCAGTACTTC. It translates to CASSGYEQYF. Looking up the rest from reference TRBV2 and TRBJ2-7 gives the full variable domain: EPEVTQTPSHQVTQMGQEVILRCVPISNHLYFYWYRQILGQKVEFLVSFYNNEISEKSEIFDDQFSVERPDGSNFTLKIRSTKLEDSAMYFCASSGYEQYFGPGTRLTVT.

The chain combines TRBV4-1 with TRBJ2-1; TRBD2 matches at 9 bases. V shed 0 bases and J 6 bases; nucleotides not matched to a gene: 6. Germline V gives CDR1 MGHRA, CDR2 YSYEKL. The CDR3 sequence is 16 residues long. CDR3 sequence (DNA): TGCGCCAGCAGCCAAGAACCGGGGCGGGAGGGCAATGAGCAGTTCTTC. As protein: CASSQEPGREGNEQFF.

The sample holds one count of this clone. V gene TRBV5-1 combines with J gene TRBJ2-3; D remains unclear. Trimming removed 5 bases at V and 2 bases at J, with 21 bases between. Germline-derived CDR1 and CDR2 are SGHRS and YFSETQ. The CDR3 covers 17 residues. In nucleotides, the CDR3 is TGCGCCAGCAGAAAAAGACACCATCCGTCTACCACAGATACGCAGTATTTT. Its translation is CASRKRHHPSTTDTQYF.

The DNA for the CDR3 is TGTGCCAGTAGTATACCACAGGACAGGTCGAACACTGAAGCTTTCTTT. It translates to CASSIPQDRSNTEAFF. The chain recombines TRBV19 with TRBJ1-1, with TRBD1 matching 7 bases. Per the germline V gene, CDR1 is LNHDA and CDR2 is SQIVND (reference sequence). This CDR3 contains 16 residues. J lost 1 base, V lost 2 bases, and 7 bases had no gene match.

The V and J genes are TRBV29-1 and TRBJ2-1; no clear D gene. The V end was cut by 4 bases, the J end by 7 bases, with 5 bases between. Germline V gene sequence: CDR1 SQVTM, CDR2 ANQGSEA. The CDR3 contains 10 residues. DNA of the CDR3: TGCAGCGTTGTTCTAAATGAGCAGTTCTTC. Amino acid sequence: CSVVLNEQFF.